Listed below are T cell receptor beta chains from one sample, sequenced in a study of shared clonotypes between healthy human individuals. Here immunoSEQ multiplex PCR was the method, and the copy in TCRdb shows in-frame clones only, minus some. The repertoire includes roughly 2 million clones, roughly 95% of them detected once, and 0.1% to 0.15% sits in the top ten. Material: naive CD4+ T cells sorted from blood. The receptors shown here come from a man between 18 and 29 years old in good health. Each CDR3 is given with its conserved first and last residue.

cdr3_aa	v_call	j_call
CAISESMNTEAFF	TRBV10-3	TRBJ1-1
CASSGGLSTDTQYF	TRBV2	TRBJ2-3
CASSIGAEGYSPLHF	TRBV19	TRBJ1-6
CASSPTSGTPSSYNEQFF	TRBV4-1	TRBJ2-1
CASSYRASANYEQYF	TRBV6-5	TRBJ2-7
CASSIYRGPGANVLTF	TRBV5-6	TRBJ2-6
CSAKLGRADTQYF	TRBV29-1	TRBJ2-3
CASTGREASNYGYTF	TRBV2	TRBJ1-2
CASTAVGDIGGNQPQHF	TRBV28	TRBJ1-5
CASSLTGGRSSYNEQFF	TRBV5-6	TRBJ2-1
CSAAVGLLVSGELFF	TRBV29-1	TRBJ2-2
CASSWDSGKNIQYF	TRBV5-1	TRBJ2-4
CASSERGTQYF	TRBV2	TRBJ2-3
CASIARDSSYEQYF	TRBV21-1	TRBJ2-7
CSFGVANEQYF	TRBV20-1	TRBJ2-7
CASSSTGLAGPGELFF	TRBV6-6	TRBJ2-2
CASSNQGGTYEQYF	TRBV5-1	TRBJ2-7
CAISGLAGQTGELFF	TRBV10-3	TRBJ2-2
CASSLGAARTDTQYF	TRBV11-2	TRBJ2-3
CASSAGSEADTQYF	TRBV5-1	TRBJ2-3
CASSPLGSGSYEQYF	TRBV2	TRBJ2-7
CASSLPASDTQYF	TRBV5-1	TRBJ2-3
CASRLRVSQETQYF	TRBV12-2	TRBJ2-5
CASRTLAGGLSTQYF	TRBV13	TRBJ2-3
CASRDGTSEKNIQYF	TRBV5-4	TRBJ2-4
CASGEGGGSYNEQFF	TRBV5-1	TRBJ2-1
CASRGLAGYEQYF	TRBV2	TRBJ2-7
CASSRGLGDTQYF	TRBV7-2	TRBJ2-3
CASGSEDTQYF	TRBV29-1	TRBJ2-3
CAISESRNTEAFF	TRBV10-3	TRBJ1-1
CASSVVGTSGGAFTDTQYF	TRBV9	TRBJ2-3
CASSPPGQSYEQYF	TRBV7-3	TRBJ2-7
CASSLGTGGTIYF	TRBV7-9	TRBJ1-3
CASSAQARVGELFF	TRBV27	TRBJ2-2
CASSPPTSGQGSYEQYF	TRBV18	TRBJ2-7
CASRLGQLYGYTF	TRBV5-4	TRBJ1-2